This T cell receptor (beta chain) was observed in a study of blood T cell repertoires in COVID-19. Study at large: The United States, Italy and Spain provided the acute and convalescent COVID-19 samples. Sources were T cells, B-cell-depleted T cells, or PBMCs; the material itself was cDNA or gDNA.

Looked up from germline, CDR1 is LGHNA and CDR2 is YSLEER. Trimming cost V 1 base and J 6 bases, with 18 bases left between them. The length of the CDR3 is 16 residues. Seattle patients were enrolled during active infection and followed longitudinally. Original data processing: By means of reference gene primer amplification, nucleated cell counts were estimated. Here immunoSEQ multiplex PCR was the method, and the copy in TCRdb shows in-frame clones only, minus some. That table is the source of V, J and clone size, and D and trimming were worked out from the DNA. Of 250,000 to 400,000 clones in the sample, around 88% were seen once.

The receptor's source is a woman in her 30s with COVID-19, enrolled during active disease. The chain couples TRBV4-3 to TRBJ1-2; a weak D match, TRBD1 (5 bases). Sequenced material: peripheral blood. This CDR3 reads CASSQAGGSRVNGYTF. The CDR3 DNA follows: TGCGCCAGCAGCCAAGCGGGGGGGAGTAGGGTCAATGGCTACACCTTC.